The entry that follows covers one T cell receptor (beta chain) sequence. Its antigen is still unknown. This entry comes from a study of cytomegalovirus exposure and HLA in healthy donors. The PCR contained 60 Vbeta and 13 Jbeta primers. Repertoires were generated with immunoSEQ multiplex PCR, while TCRdb's copy carries only in-frame clones and drops some. The sample has tens of thousands of clones, roughly 74% seen once. Whole-study findings and limits: The study found most TCR sequences rare, yet found some public TCRs in many donors.

Material for sequencing was PBMCs. The receptor was derived from a woman aged 45-65 years in good health and CMV-seropositive.

The CDR3 DNA follows: TGTGCCAGCTCACCGGCTAGCCGGGCGTTCTTC. Translated: CASSPASRAFF. The V gene is TRBV18, the J gene TRBJ2-1; maybe TRBD2 (5 bases). Trimming pared 3 bases from V and 15 bases from J, leaving 12 bases between. Germline CDR1 is KGHSH and CDR2 is LQKENI. The CDR3 spans 11 residues.